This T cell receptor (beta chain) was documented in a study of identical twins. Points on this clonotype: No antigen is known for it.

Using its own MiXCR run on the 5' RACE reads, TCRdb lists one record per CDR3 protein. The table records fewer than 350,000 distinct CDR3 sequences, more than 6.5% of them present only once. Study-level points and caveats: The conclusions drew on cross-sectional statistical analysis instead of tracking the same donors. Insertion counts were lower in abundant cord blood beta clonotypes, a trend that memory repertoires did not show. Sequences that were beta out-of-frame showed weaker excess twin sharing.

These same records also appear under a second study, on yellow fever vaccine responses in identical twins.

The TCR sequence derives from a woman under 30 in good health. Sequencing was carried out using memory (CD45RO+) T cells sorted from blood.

The CDR3 reads CASSLFWGGTEAFF. CDR3 bases: TGTGCCAGCAGCCTGTTTTGGGGGGGCACTGAAGCTTTCTTT. The chain uses TRBV27 and TRBJ1-1, with D possibly TRBD1 on 5 matching bases. V was clipped by 6 bases and J by 4 bases, with 15 bases between them. The length of the CDR3 is 14 residues. Germline values: CDR1 MNHEY, CDR2 SMNVEV (reference sequence).